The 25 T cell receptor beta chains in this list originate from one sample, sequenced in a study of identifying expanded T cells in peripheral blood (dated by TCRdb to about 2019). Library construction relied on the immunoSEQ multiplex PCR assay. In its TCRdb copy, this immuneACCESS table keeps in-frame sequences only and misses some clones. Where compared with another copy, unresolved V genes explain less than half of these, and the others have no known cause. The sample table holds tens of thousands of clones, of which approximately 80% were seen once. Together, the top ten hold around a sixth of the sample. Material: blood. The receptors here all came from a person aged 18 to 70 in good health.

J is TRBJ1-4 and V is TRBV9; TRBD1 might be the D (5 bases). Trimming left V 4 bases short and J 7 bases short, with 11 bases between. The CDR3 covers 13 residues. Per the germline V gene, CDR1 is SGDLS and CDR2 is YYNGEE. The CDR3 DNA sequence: TGTGCCAGCAGCACAGGTGGCGTTGAAAAACTGTTTTTT. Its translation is CASSTGGVEKLFF.

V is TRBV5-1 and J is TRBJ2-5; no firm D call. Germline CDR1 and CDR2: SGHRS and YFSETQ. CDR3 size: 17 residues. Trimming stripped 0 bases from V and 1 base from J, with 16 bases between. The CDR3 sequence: CASSLGVTTAVQETQYF. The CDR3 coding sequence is TGCGCCAGCAGCTTGGGGGTCACCACCGCCGTCCAAGAGACCCAGTACTTC.

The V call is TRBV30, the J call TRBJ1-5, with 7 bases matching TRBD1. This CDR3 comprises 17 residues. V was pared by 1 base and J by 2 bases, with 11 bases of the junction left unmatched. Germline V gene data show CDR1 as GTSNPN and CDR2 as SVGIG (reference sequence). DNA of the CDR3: TGTGCCTGGAGTGCCGGAACAGGGGCGAATCGCAATCAGCCCCAGCATTTT. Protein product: CAWSAGTGANRNQPQHF. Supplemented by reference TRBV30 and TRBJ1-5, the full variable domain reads SQTIHQWPATLVQPVGSPLSLECTVEGTSNPNLYWYRQAAGRGLQLLFYSVGIGQISSEVPQNLSASRPQDRQFILSSKKLLLSDSGFYLCAWSAGTGANRNQPQHFGDGTRLSIL.

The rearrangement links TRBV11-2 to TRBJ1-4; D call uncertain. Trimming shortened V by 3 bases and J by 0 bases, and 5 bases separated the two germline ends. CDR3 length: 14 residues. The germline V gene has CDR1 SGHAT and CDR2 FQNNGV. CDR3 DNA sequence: TGTGCCAGCAGCTTTTATGCAACTAATGAAAAACTGTTTTTT. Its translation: CASSFYATNEKLFF.

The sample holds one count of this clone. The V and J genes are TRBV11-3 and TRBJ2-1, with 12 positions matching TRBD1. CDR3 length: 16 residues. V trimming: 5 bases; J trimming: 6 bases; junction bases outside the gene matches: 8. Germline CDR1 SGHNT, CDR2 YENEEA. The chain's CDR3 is CASSPPGQGAINEQFF. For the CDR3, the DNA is TGTGCCAGCAGCCCACCGGGACAGGGGGCGATCAATGAGCAGTTCTTC.

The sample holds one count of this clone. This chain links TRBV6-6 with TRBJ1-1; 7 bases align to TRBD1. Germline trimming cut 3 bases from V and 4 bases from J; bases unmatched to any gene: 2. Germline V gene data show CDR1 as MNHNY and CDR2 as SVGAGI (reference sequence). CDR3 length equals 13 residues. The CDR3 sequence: CASSYQGGTEAFF. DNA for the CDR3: TGTGCCAGCAGTTATCAGGGGGGCACTGAAGCTTTCTTT.

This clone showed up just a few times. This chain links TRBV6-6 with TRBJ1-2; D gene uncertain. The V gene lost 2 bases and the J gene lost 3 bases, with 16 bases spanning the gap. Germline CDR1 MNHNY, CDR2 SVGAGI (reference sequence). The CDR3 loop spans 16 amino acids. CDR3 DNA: TGTGCCAGCAGTTACGGGCCCGGACGGAACTACTATGGCTACACCTTC. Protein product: CASSYGPGRNYYGYTF.

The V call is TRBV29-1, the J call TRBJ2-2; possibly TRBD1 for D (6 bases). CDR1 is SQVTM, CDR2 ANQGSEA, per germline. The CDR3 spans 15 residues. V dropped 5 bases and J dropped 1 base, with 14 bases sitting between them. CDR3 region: CSVLGDRRNTGELFF. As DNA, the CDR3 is TGCAGCGTTTTGGGAGACAGGCGGAACACCGGGGAGCTGTTTTTT.

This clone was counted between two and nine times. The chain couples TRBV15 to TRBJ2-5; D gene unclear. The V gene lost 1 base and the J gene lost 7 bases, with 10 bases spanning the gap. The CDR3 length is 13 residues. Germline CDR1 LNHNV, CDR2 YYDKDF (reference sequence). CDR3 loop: CATSRVPSGTQYF. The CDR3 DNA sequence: TGTGCCACCAGCAGAGTACCCAGTGGGACCCAGTACTTC.

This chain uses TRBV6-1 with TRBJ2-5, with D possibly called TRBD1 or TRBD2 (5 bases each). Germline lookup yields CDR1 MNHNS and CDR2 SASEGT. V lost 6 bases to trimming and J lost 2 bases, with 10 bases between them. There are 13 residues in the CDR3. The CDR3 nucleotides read TGTGCCAGCAGCAGGGACGGTCAAGAGACCCAGTACTTC. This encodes CASSRDGQETQYF.

The CDR3 loop reads CASSQVATGTGANVLTF. The CDR3 DNA is TGTGCCAGCAGCCAAGTTGCTACAGGTACTGGGGCCAACGTCCTGACTTTC. The rearrangement joins TRBV4-2 to TRBJ2-6, with D perhaps matching TRBD1 (5 bases). Trimming stripped 1 base from V and 2 bases from J, with 12 bases between. There are 17 residues in the CDR3. From germline, CDR1 is LGHNA and CDR2 YNFKEQ.

The CDR3 sequence: CAISESGRQNTEAFF. The CDR3 nucleotides read TGTGCCATCAGTGAGTCAGGGCGGCAGAACACTGAAGCTTTCTTT. The rearrangement uses TRBV10-3 and TRBJ1-1; D is unclear. In germline, CDR1 is ENHRY, CDR2 SYGVKD. V was cut by 0 bases and J by 1 base, with 9 bases left in between. The CDR3 runs to 15 residues.

This CDR3 reads CASSLVGGLNTGELFF. As DNA, the CDR3 is TGCGCCAGCAGCTTGGTCGGGGGGCTTAACACCGGGGAGCTGTTTTTT. The chain couples TRBV5-1 to TRBJ2-2; possible D gene TRBD2, 7 bases. Germline-derived CDR1 and CDR2 are SGHRS and YFSETQ. The ends were cut back, 0 bases at V and 2 bases at J, with 11 bases in the middle. This CDR3 is built from 16 residues.

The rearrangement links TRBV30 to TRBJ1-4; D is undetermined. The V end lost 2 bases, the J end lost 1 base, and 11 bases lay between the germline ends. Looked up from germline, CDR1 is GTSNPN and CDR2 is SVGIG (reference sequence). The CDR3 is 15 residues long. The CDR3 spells CAWSPGWQTNEKLFF. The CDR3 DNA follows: TGTGCCTGGAGTCCCGGTTGGCAAACTAATGAAAAACTGTTTTTT.

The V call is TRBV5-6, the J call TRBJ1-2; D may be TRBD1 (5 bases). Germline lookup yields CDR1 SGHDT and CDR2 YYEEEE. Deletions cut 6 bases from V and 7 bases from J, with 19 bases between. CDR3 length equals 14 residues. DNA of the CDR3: TGTGCCAGCAATCTTTTATGGGGGGTCTCTGGCTACACCTTC. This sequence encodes CASNLLWGVSGYTF.

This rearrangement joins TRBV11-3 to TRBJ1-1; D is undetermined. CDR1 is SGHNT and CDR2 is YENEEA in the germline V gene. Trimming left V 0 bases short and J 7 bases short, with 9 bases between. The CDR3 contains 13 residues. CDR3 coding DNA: TGTGCCAGCAGCTTAGAGTTGGGCAGTGAAGCTTTCTTT. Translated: CASSLELGSEAFF.

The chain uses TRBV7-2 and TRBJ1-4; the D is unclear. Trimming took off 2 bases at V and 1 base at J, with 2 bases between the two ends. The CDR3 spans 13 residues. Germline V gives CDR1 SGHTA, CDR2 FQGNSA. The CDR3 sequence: CASSLITNEKLFF. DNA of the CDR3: TGTGCCAGCAGCTTAATAACTAATGAAAAACTGTTTTTT.

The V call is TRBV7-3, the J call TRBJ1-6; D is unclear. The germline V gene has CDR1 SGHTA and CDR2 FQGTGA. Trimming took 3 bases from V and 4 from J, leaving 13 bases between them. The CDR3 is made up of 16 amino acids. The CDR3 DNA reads TGTGCCAGCAGCTTCGCGACCGCGAGTTATAATTCACCCCTCCACTTT. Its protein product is CASSFATASYNSPLHF.

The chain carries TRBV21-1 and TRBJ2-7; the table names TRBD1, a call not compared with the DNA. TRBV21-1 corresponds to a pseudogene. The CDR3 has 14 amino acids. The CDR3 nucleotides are TGTGCCAGCAACGGGACAGGGGAAGTCGGCGAGCAGTACGTC. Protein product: CASNGTGEVGEQYV.

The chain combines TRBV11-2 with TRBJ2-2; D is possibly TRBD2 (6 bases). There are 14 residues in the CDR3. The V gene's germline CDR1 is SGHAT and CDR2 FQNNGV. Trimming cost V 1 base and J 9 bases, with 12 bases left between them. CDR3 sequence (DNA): TGTGCCAGCAGCTTAGGCGGAGGGCGCCGGGAGCTGTTTTTT. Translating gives CASSLGGGRRELFF. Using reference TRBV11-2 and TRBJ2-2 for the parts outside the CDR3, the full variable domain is EAGVAQSPRYKIIEKRQSVAFWCNPISGHATLYWYQQILGQGPKLLIQFQNNGVVDDSQLPKDRFSAERLKGVDSTLKIQPAKLEDSAVYLCASSLGGGRRELFFGEGSRLTVL.

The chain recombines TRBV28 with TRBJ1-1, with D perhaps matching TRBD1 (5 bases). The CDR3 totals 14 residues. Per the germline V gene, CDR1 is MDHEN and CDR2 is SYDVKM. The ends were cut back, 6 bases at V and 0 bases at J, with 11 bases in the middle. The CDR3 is CASSLGALNTEAFF. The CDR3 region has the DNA TGTGCCAGCAGCTTAGGGGCGTTGAACACTGAAGCTTTCTTT. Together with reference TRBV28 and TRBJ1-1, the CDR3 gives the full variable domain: DVKVTQSSRYLVKRTGEKVFLECVQDMDHENMFWYRQDPGLGLRLIYFSYDVKMKEKGDIPEGYSVSREKKERFSLILESASTNQTSMYLCASSLGALNTEAFFGQGTRLTVV.

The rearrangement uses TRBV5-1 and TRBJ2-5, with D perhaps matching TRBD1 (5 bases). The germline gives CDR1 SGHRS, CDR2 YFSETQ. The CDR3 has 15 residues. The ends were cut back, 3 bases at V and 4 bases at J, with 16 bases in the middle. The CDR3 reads CASSSRRGDVETQYF. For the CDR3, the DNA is TGCGCCAGCAGCTCAAGAAGGGGCGATGTAGAGACCCAGTACTTC. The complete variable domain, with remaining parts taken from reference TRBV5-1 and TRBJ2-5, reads KAGVTQTPRYLIKTRGQQVTLSCSPISGHRSVSWYQQTPGQGLQFLFEYFSETQRNKGNFPGRFSGRQFSNSRSEMNVSTLELGDSALYLCASSSRRGDVETQYFGPGTRLLVL.

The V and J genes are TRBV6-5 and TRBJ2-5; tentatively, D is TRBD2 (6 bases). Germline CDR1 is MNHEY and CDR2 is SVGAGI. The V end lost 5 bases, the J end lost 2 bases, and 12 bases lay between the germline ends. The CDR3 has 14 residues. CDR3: CASSQRRGQETQYF. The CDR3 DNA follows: TGTGCCAGCAGTCAGAGACGGGGGCAAGAGACCCAGTACTTC.

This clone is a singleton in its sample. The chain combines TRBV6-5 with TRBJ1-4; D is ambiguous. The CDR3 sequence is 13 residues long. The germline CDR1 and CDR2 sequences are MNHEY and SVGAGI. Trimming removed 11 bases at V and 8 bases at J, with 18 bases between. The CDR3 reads CASRADIREKLFF. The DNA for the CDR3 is TGTGCCTCCCGAGCCGATATAAGGGAAAAACTGTTTTTT.

For the CDR3, the DNA is TGTGCCAGCAGCCCATCCCCCGGGGGAGAAGAGACCCAGTACTTC. This codes for CASSPSPGGEETQYF. The rearrangement links TRBV9 to TRBJ2-5, with D possibly being TRBD2 (6 bases). CDR3 size: 15 residues. Trimming removed 4 bases at V and 3 bases at J, with 16 bases between. Germline-derived CDR1 and CDR2 are SGDLS and YYNGEE. Filled out from reference TRBV9 and TRBJ2-5, the complete variable domain reads DSGVTQTPKHLITATGQRVTLRCSPRSGDLSVYWYQQSLDQGLQFLIQYYNGEERAKGNILERFSAQQFPDLHSELNLSSLELGDSALYFCASSPSPGGEETQYFGPGTRLLVL.